This TCR beta chain is from a study of regulatory T cells in long-lasting Graves disease. The overall study: Over 5 years of antithyroid drugs with positive TSH receptor antibodies was taken to mean persistent Graves' disease. Findings and caveats of the study: Repertoires from persistent disease leaned toward TRBV28, TRBJ1-2 and TRBJ2-5. Owing to a sample size that was small, accuracy may have been reduced. Persistent Graves' disease cases displayed lower TCR diversity than newly diagnosed ones.

This clonotype was seen more than once but under ten times. Its antigen is still unknown. Time point described: persistent/refractory GD, antithyroid drugs over 5 years with positive TRAb. Generation of the TCR library employed RNA extracted from PBMCs. This CDR3 contains 16 residues. V shed 4 bases, J shed 6 bases, and the junction held 13 bases outside the gene matches. The germline CDR1 and CDR2 sequences are LNHDA and SQIVND (reference sequence). Combining iRepertoire HTBI primers with Arm-PCR of CDR3 regions, the authors built TCR beta libraries. Via MiXCR, TCRdb re-called the multiplex PCR reads, giving one row per CDR3 protein. The profile shows about 470,000 distinct CDR3 sequences, under 25% of them singletons.

V gene TRBV19 combines with J gene TRBJ1-2; 8 bases align to TRBD1. This specimen consisted of peripheral blood mononuclear cells (PBMCs), obtained when the disease was refractory, from a patient treated with antithyroid drugs. The clonotype was recovered from a female donor with Graves disease. The CDR3: CASSTSPLTGVDGYTF. In DNA, the CDR3 is TGTGCCAGTAGTACCTCGCCCTTGACAGGGGTCGATGGCTACACCTTC.